The sequence of this TCR beta chain was determined in a study of cytomegalovirus exposure and HLA in healthy donors. Details on this clone: The antigen remains undetermined.

The PCR made use of 60 Vbeta and 13 Jbeta primers. Profiling relied on immunoSEQ multiplex PCR, and the TCRdb table lists in-frame clones only, not all of them. In total, the table holds some 41,000 clones. Findings and limits, study-wide: It is likely that the observed cluster of highly shared sequence variants was a sequencing artifact. Later analysis associated a missense DCLRE1C variant with TCR beta V- and J-gene trimming.

The sequencing sample was made of PBMCs. This TCR was sampled from a man aged 25-40 years in good health and CMV-seronegative.

DNA for the CDR3: TGTGCCAGCAGCTTGGGACAGGGTGATCAGCCCCAGCATTTT. Its translation is CASSLGQGDQPQHF. J is TRBJ1-5 and V is TRBV7-9; 9 bases match TRBD1. Germline values: CDR1 SEHNR, CDR2 FQNEAQ (reference sequence). V gave up 3 bases and J gave up 5 bases; unmatched junction bases: 2. This CDR3 comprises 14 residues.